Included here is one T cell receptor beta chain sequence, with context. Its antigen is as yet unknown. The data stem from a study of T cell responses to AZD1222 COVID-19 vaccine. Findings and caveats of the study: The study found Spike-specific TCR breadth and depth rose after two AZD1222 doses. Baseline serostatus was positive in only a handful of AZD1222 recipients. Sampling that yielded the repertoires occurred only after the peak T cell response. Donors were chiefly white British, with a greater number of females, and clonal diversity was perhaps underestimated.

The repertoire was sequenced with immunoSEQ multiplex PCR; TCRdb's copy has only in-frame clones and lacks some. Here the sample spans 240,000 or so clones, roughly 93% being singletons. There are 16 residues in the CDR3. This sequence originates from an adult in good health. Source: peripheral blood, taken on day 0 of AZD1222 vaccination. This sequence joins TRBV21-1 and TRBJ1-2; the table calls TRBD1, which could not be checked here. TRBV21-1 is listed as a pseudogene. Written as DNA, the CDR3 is TGTGCCAGCAGCAGGAAGACAGAGGACGATCGCTATGGCTACACCTTC. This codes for CASSRKTEDDRYGYTF.